This T cell receptor beta chain was identified during a study of T cell responses to AZD1222 COVID-19 vaccine. General study findings and limits: The sample set comprised mostly white British donors with more females, and clonal diversity was possibly underestimated. Vaccination with two AZD1222 doses was followed by a rise in Spike-specific TCR breadth and depth. Unmutated variant regions reportedly attract nearly half of all spike-specific TCRs. Repertoires were obtained solely post-peak T cell response.

Looked up from germline, CDR1 is SGHTS and CDR2 is YDEGEE. Trimming took 2 bases from V and 6 from J, leaving 6 bases between them. The CDR3 sequence is 13 residues long. Some clones are missing from TCRdb's copy, which holds only in-frame ones; the method was immunoSEQ multiplex PCR. The table includes some 100,000 clones, approximately 91% detected once. This clone was recorded a few times. Its antigen is still unknown. The sequencing here drew on peripheral blood, taken on day 0 of AZD1222 vaccination. This TCR derives from an adult in good health. The rearrangement joins TRBV5-8 to TRBJ1-6; D is uncertain. This chain's CDR3 is CASSFPPNSPLHF. CDR3 nucleotide sequence: TGTGCCAGCAGCTTTCCGCCTAATTCACCCCTCCACTTT.